This TCR beta chain is drawn from a study of shared clonotypes between healthy human individuals. Overall study context: The study enrolled a couple of women and a few men aged 18 to 49. CD4 naive and CD4 memory each took three plates per donor, while CD8 naive took two and CD8 memory one.

Terminally differentiated effector memory CD45RA+ cells were excluded from the naive CD8 cells, which were CD45RO-negative and positively selected for CCR7. Regarding the study as a whole: The four-donor shared clonotypes exceeded non-shared clonotypes in generation probability, with non-shared ones scoring lower.

Genomic DNA (from each subset) was split evenly across several immunoSEQ plates. The method was immunoSEQ multiplex PCR; TCRdb's version includes in-frame clones alone and lacks a portion of them. The sample records millions of clones, around 93% being singletons. This clone occurred once. Its specificity is not known. Sequenced: naive CD8+ T cells from PBMCs. The receptor comes from a man between 18 and 29 years old in good health. Some clones in this sample may be carry-over from other donors' samples.

CDR3 DNA: TGTGCCAGCAGTGCGGGCGGACTATGGGGCTACACCTTC. Residues: CASSAGGLWGYTF. The chain has TRBV27 and TRBJ1-2; D is undetermined. V was cut by 5 bases and J by 8 bases, with 15 bases left in between. Germline assignment: CDR1 MNHEY and CDR2 SMNVEV (reference sequence). The CDR3 contains 13 residues.